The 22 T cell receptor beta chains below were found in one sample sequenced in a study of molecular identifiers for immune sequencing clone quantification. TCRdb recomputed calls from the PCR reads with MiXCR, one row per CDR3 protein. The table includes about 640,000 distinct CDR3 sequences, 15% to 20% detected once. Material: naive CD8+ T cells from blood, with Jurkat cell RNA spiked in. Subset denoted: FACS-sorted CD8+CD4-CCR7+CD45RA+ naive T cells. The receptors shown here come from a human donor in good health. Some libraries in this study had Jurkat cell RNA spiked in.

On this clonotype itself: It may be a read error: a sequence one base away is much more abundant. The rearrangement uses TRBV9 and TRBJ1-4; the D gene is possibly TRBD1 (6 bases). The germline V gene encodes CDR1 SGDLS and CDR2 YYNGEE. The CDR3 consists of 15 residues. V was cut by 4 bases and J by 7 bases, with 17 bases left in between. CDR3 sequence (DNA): TGTGCCAGCAGCCCAGAGGGGGGTTCGGGTGAAAAACTGTTTTTT. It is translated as CASSPEGGSGEKLFF. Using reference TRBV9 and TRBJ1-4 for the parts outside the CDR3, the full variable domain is DSGVTQTPKHLITATGQRVTLRCSPRSGDLSVYWYQQSLDQGLQFLIQYYNGEERAKGNILERFSAQQFPDLHSELNLSSLELGDSALYFCASSPEGGSGEKLFFGSGTQLSVL.

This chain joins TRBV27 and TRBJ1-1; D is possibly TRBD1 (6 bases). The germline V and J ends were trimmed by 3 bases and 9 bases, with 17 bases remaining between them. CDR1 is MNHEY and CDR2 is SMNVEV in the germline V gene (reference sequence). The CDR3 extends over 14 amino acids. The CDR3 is CASSFNPGGRKAFF. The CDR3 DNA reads TGTGCCAGCAGTTTTAACCCCGGGGGGCGGAAAGCTTTCTTT.

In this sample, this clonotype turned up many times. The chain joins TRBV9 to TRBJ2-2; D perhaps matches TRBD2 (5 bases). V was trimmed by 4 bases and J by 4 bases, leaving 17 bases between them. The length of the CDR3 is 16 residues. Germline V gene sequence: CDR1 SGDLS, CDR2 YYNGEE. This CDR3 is CASSPSGRGVTGELFF. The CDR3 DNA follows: TGTGCCAGCAGCCCAAGCGGTCGGGGAGTCACCGGGGAGCTGTTTTTT. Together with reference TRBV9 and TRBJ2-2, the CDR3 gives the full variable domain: DSGVTQTPKHLITATGQRVTLRCSPRSGDLSVYWYQQSLDQGLQFLIQYYNGEERAKGNILERFSAQQFPDLHSELNLSSLELGDSALYFCASSPSGRGVTGELFFGEGSRLTVL.

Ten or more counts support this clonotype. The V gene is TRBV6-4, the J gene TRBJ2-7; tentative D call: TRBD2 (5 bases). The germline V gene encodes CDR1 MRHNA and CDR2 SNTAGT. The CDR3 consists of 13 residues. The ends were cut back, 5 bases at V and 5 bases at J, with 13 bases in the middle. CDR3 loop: CASSSGSGNEQYF. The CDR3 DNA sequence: TGTGCCAGCAGTTCGGGGAGCGGTAACGAGCAGTACTTC.

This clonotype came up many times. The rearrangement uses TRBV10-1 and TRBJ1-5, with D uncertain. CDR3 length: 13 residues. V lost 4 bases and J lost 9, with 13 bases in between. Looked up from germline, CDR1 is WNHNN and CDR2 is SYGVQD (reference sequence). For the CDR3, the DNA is TGCGCCAGCAGTGGGACTTTTTTCGGGCCCCAGCATTTT. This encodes CASSGTFFGPQHF.

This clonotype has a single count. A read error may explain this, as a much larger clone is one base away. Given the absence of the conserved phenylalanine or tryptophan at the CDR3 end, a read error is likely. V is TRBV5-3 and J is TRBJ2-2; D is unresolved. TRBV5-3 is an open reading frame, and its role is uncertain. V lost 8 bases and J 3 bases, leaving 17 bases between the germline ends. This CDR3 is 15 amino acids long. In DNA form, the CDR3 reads TGTGCCAGCACCCTCGGGCCTTTATACACCGGGGAGCTGTTTTCT. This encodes CASTLGPLYTGELFS.

The CDR3 region has the DNA TGTGCCACCAGCAGTCAGGTGCAGGGGGCAAATGAGCAGTTCTTC. It yields the protein CATSSQVQGANEQFF. V and J are TRBV15 and TRBJ2-1; 8 nucleotides line up with TRBD1. This CDR3 comprises 15 residues. The germline V gene encodes CDR1 LNHNV and CDR2 YYDKDF (reference sequence). Trimming removed 3 bases from V and 7 bases from J; junction bases left unmatched: 8.

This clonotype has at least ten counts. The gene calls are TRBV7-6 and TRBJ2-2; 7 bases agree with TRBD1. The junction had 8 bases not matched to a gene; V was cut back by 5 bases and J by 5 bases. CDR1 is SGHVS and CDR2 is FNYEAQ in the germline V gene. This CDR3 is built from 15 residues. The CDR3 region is CASSPRTGRTGELFF. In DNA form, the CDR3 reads TGTGCCAGCAGCCCTAGGACAGGTAGAACCGGGGAGCTGTTTTTT.

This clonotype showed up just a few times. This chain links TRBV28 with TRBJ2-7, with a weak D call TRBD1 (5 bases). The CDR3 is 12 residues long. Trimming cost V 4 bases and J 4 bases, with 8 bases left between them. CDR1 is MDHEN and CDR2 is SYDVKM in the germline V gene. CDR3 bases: TGTGCCAGCAGTTCGGACAATTACGAGCAGTACTTC. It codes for CASSSDNYEQYF. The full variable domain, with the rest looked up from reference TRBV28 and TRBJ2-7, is DVKVTQSSRYLVKRTGEKVFLECVQDMDHENMFWYRQDPGLGLRLIYFSYDVKMKEKGDIPEGYSVSREKKERFSLILESASTNQTSMYLCASSSDNYEQYFGPGTRLTVT.

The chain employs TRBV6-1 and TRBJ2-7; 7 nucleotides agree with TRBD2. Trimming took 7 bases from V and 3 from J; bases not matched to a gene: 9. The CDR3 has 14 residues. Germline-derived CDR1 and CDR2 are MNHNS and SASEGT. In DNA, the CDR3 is TGTGCCAGCATGCTTGGCGGGAGATACTACGAGCAGTACTTC. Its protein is CASMLGGRYYEQYF.

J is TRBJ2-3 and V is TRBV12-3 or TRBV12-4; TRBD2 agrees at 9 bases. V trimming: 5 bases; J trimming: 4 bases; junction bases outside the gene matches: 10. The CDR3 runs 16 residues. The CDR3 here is CASSHPTSGGADTQYF. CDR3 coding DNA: TGTGCCAGCAGTCATCCGACTAGCGGTGGGGCAGATACGCAGTATTTT.

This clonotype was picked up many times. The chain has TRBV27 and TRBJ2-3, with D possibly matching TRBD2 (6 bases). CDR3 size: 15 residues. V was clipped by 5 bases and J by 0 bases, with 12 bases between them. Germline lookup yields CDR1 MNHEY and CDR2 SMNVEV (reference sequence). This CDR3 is CASSTRRGSTDTQYF. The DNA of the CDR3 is TGTGCCAGCAGTACTAGGCGGGGCAGCACAGATACGCAGTATTTT.

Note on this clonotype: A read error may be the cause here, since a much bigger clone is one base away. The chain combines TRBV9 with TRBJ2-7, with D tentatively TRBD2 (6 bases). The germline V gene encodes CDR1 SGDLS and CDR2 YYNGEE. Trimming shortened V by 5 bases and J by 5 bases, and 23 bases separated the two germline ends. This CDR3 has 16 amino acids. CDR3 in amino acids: CASSRERGRGFHEQYF. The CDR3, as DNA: TGTGCCAGCAGTCGGGAGAGGGGACGGGGGTTCCACGAGCAGTACTTC.

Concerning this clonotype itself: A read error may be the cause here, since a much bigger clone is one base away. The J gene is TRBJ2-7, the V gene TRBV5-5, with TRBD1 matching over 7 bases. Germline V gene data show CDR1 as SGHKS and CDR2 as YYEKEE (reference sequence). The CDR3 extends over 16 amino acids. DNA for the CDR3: TGTACCAGCAGCTTGGCCAAGCCGGGACAGCATTACGAGCAGTACTTC. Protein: CTSSLAKPGQHYEQYF.

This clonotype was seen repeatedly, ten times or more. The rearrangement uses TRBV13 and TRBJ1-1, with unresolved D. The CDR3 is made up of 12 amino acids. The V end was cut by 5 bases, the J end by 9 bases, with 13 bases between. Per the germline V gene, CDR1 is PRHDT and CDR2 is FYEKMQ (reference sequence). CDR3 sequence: CASSIYLQQAFF. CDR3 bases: TGTGCCAGCAGCATATACTTACAGCAAGCTTTCTTT.

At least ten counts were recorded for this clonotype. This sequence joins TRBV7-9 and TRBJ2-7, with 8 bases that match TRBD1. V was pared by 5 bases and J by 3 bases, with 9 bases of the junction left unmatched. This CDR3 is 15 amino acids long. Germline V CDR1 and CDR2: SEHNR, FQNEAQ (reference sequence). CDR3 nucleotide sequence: TGTGCCAGCAGCACCCGGGACAGGAATTTCTACGAGCAGTACTTC. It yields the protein CASSTRDRNFYEQYF. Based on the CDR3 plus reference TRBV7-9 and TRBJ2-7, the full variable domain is DTGVSQNPRHKITKRGQNVTFRCDPISEHNRLYWYRQTLGQGPEFLTYFQNEAQLEKSRLLSDRFSAERPKGSFSTLEIQRTEQGDSAMYLCASSTRDRNFYEQYFGPGTRLTVT.

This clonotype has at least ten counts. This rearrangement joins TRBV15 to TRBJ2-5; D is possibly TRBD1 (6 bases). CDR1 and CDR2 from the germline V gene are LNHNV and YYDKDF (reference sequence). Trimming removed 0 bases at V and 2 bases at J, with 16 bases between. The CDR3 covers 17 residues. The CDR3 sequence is CATSRDRGLPSQETQYF. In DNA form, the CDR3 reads TGTGCCACCAGCAGAGACAGGGGCCTCCCCTCTCAAGAGACCCAGTACTTC. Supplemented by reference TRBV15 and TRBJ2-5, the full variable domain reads DAMVIQNPRYQVTQFGKPVTLSCSQTLNHNVMYWYQQKSSQAPKLLFHYYDKDFNNEADTPDNFQSRRPNTSFCFLDIRSPGLGDTAMYLCATSRDRGLPSQETQYFGPGTRLLVL.

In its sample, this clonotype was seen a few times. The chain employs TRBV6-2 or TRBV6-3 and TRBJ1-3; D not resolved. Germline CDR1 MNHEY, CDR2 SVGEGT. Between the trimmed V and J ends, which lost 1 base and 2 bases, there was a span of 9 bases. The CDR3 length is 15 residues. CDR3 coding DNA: TGTGCCAGCAGTTACTTTTCAGGACCTGGAAACACCATATATTTT. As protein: CASSYFSGPGNTIYF.

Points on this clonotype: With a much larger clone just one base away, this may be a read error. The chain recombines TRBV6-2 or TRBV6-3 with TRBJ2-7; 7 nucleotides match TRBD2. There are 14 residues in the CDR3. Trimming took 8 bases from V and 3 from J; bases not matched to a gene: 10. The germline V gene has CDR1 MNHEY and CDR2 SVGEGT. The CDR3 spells CASGRDGLDYEQYF. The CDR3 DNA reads TGTGCCAGCGGCCGGGACGGACTAGACTACGAGCAGTACTTC.

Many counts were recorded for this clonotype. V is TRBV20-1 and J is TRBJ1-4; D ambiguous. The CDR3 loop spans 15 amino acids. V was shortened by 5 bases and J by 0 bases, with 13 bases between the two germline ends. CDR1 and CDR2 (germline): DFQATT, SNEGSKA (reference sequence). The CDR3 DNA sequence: TGCAGTGCTGCTCCGGACGGAGCAACTAATGAAAAACTGTTTTTT. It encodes CSAAPDGATNEKLFF.

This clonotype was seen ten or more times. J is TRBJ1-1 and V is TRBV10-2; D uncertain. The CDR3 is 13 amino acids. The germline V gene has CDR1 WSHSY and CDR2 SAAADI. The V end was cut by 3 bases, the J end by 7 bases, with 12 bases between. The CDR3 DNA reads TGCGCCAGCAGTGACAGGAGTCAGGTTGAAGCTTTCTTT. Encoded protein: CASSDRSQVEAFF.

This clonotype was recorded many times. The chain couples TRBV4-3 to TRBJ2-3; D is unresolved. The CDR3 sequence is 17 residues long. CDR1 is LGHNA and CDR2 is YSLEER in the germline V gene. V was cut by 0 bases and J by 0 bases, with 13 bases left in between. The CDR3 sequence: CASSQDHHASSTDTQYF. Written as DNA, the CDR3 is TGCGCCAGCAGCCAAGACCATCACGCTTCTAGCACAGATACGCAGTATTTT.